This T cell receptor beta chain was retrieved from a study of metastatic and nonmetastatic thyroid tumors. Turning to the study itself: Comparative analysis of repertoires was undertaken across blood and tumor or nodule tissue obtained from malignant and benign thyroid patients. Study-level findings and limits: Significantly higher TCR beta diversity was reportedly seen in malignant thyroid tumors than benign nodules, in blood and tumor.

Trimming at V came to 0 bases and at J to 1 base, leaving 5 bases not matched to a gene. The CDR3 runs to 17 residues. The germline CDR1 and CDR2 sequences are SGHTA and FQGNSA. In its sample, this clone was seen many times. What it binds is not known. No patient received treatment before thyroid surgery. Source study methods: The study built a papillary thyroid cancer distant-metastasis classifier from CDR3 differences across clinicopathological groups. TCRdb re-clonotyped the PCR reads via MiXCR. V and J calls and clone size were set by TCRdb, not the authors. The repertoire holds roughly 64,000 clones, with 4% to 4.5% as singletons.

The rearrangement uses TRBV7-2 and TRBJ1-3, with 8 bases fitting TRBD1. The TCR sequence derives from a female donor with papillary thyroid cancer or a benign thyroid nodule (not recorded which). Some clones in this sample may be carry-over from other donors' samples. What was sequenced was blood. The DNA for the CDR3 is TGTGCCAGCAGCTTAGCACCGACAGGGGCTTCTGGAAACACCATATATTTT. Translated: CASSLAPTGASGNTIYF.